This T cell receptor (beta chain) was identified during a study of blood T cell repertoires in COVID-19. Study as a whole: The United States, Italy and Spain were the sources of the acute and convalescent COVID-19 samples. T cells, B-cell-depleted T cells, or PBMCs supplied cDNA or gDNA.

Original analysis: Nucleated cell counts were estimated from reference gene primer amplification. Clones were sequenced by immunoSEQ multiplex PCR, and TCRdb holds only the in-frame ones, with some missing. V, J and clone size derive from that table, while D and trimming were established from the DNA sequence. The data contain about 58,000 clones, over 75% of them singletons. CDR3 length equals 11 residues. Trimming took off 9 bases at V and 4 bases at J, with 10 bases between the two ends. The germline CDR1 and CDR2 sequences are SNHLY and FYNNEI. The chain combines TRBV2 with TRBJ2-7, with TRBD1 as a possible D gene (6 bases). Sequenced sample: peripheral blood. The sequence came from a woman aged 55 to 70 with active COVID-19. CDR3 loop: CASAGEYEQYF. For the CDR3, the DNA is TGTGCCAGTGCAGGGGAGTACGAGCAGTACTTC. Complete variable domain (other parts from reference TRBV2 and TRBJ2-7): EPEVTQTPSHQVTQMGQEVILRCVPISNHLYFYWYRQILGQKVEFLVSFYNNEISEKSEIFDDQFSVERPDGSNFTLKIRSTKLEDSAMYFCASAGEYEQYFGPGTRLTVT.